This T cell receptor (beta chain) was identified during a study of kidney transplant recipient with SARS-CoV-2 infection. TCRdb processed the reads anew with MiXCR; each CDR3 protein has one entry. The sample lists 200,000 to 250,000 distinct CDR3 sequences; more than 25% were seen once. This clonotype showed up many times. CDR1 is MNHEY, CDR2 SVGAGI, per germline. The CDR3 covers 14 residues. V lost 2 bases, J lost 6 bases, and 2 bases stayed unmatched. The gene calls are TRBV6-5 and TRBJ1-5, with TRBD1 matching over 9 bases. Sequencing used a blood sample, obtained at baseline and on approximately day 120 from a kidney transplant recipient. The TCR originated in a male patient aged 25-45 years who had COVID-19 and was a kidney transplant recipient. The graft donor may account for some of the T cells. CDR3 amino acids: CASSYRTGAQPQHF. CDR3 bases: TGTGCCAGCAGTTACCGGACAGGGGCTCAGCCCCAGCATTTT.